This T cell receptor beta chain was sequenced in a study of blood T cell repertoires in COVID-19 (dated by TCRdb to 2020 to 2021). Looking at the study overall: Collaborator samples came from the United States, Italy and Spain and covered acute and convalescent phases of COVID-19. Samples were obtained from the ongoing ImmuneRACE study (first 160 participants) and from 1,254 subjects provided by 6 global collaborators. The repertoires were released in a freely available public database meant as a resource for research on the immune response to SARS-CoV-2. The dataset comprised deeply sampled blood TCRbeta repertoires from subjects exposed to, actively infected with, or recovered from COVID-19. Where available, HLA class I and class II types were taken from metadata supplied by the sample provider and were not determined by assay-based typing. A de-identified subject ID, COVID-19 status, age in years and sex were almost always included in the sample metadata. The material from the prospective study consisted of cDNA or gDNA derived from T cells, B-cell-depleted T cells, or PBMCs. General study outcomes and caveats: The quantity of clinical and demographic metadata differed by source and by participant and was supplied without curation.

Details on this clone: Its antigen target is currently unknown. It has no much larger one-base neighbor in the sample; base qualities were not kept.

Taken from the germline V gene, the CDR1 and CDR2 loops are SGHTA and FQGTGA. V and J are trimmed by 5 bases and 5 bases, and the gene matches miss 9 bases of the junction. Inclusive of the bounding cysteine and phenylalanine, the CDR3 is 15 residues long. The DNA shown is the 45-base CDR3, in frame from base 1. The collaborating institutions used their own protocols to collect whole blood in K2EDTA tubes. For TCRbeta analysis, collaborator samples were shipped as frozen whole blood, as isolated PBMCs, or as DNA extracted from either sample type. The immunoSEQ Assay, a bias-controlled multiplex PCR, was used to amplify TCRbeta CDR3 regions from genomic DNA. The authors' analysis ran thus. Within the assay, amplification of reference gene primers was used to estimate how many nucleated cells each sample contained. To quantify the absolute abundance of each unique TCRbeta CDR3 rearrangement, sequence reads were collapsed and filtered. For each sample, productive Simpson clonality was calculated as the square root of Simpson's diversity index over productive rearrangements. Here the immuneACCESS table is served through TCRdb, limited to in-frame sequences with V and J called. Missing clones are a known gap in these copies; in checked studies unresolved V genes cover under half, and the rest lacks a known reason. V and J calls and clone size are as listed in that table; D and trimming were resolved from the DNA. The sample table records roughly 100,000 clones; about 84% of these occur just once. The ten largest make up around a quarter of the sample.

The sequencing sample was made of peripheral blood. This sequence uses TRBV7-3 and TRBJ2-3; the central 8 bases match TRBD2. This TCR was recovered from a human donor in a cohort sampled during active COVID-19. DNA sequence: TGTGCCAGCAGCCTACTAGCGGCCTCTGTAGATACGCAGTATTTT. The encoded protein is CASSLLAASVDTQYF.